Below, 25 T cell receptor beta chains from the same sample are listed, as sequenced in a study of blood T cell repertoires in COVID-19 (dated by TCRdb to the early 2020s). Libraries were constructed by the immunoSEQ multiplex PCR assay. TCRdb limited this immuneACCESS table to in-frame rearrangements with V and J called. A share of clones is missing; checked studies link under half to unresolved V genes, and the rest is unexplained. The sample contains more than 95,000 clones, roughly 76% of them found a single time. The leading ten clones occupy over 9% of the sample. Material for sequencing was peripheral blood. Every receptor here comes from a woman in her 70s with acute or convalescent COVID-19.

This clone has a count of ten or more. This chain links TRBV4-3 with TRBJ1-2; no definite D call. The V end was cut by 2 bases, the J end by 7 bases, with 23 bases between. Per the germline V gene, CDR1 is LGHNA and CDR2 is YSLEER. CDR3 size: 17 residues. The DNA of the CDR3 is TGCGCCAGCAGCCAATTTCGGGGTGGTGCGGGAGCTGGTGGCTACACCTTC. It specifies CASSQFRGGAGAGGYTF.

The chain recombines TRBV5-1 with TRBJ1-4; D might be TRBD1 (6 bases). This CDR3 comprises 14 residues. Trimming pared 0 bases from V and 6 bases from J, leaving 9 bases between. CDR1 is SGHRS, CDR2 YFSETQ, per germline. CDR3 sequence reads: CASSLGGGDEKLFF. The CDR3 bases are TGCGCCAGCAGCTTGGGAGGGGGTGATGAAAAACTGTTTTTT.

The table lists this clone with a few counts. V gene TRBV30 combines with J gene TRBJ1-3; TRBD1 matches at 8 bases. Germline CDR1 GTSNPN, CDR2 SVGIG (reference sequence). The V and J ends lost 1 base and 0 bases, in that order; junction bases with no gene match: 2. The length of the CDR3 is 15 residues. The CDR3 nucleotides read TGTGCCTGGAGTGCGGACAGGGCCTCTGGAAACACCATATATTTT. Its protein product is CAWSADRASGNTIYF.

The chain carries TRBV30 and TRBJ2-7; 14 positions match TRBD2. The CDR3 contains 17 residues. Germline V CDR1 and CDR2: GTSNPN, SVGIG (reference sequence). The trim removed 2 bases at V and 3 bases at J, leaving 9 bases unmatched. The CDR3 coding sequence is TGTGCCTGGAGTCCGGGACTAGCGGGGGAAGTTGGCTACGAGCAGTACTTC. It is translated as CAWSPGLAGEVGYEQYF. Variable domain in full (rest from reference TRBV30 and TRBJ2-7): SQTIHQWPATLVQPVGSPLSLECTVEGTSNPNLYWYRQAAGRGLQLLFYSVGIGQISSEVPQNLSASRPQDRQFILSSKKLLLSDSGFYLCAWSPGLAGEVGYEQYFGPGTRLTVT.

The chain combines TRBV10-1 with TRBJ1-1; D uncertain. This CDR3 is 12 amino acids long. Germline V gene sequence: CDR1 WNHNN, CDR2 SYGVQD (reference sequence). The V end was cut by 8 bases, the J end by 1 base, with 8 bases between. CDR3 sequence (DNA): TGCGCCAGCCAAACAGCGAACACTGAAGCTTTCTTT. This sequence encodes CASQTANTEAFF.

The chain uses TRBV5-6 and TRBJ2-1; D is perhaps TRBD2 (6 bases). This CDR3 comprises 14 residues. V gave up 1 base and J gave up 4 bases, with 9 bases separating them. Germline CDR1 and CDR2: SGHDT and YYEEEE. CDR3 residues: CASSLRAGYNEQFF. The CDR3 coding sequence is TGTGCCAGCAGCTTGAGGGCGGGATACAATGAGCAGTTCTTC. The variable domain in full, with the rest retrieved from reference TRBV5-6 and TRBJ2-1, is DAGVTQSPTHLIKTRGQQVTLRCSPKSGHDTVSWYQQALGQGPQFIFQYYEEEERQRGNFPDRFSGHQFPNYSSELNVNALLLGDSALYLCASSLRAGYNEQFFGPGTRLTVL.

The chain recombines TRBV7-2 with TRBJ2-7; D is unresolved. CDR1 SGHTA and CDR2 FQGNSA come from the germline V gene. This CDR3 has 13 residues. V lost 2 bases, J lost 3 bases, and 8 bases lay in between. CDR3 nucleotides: TGTGCCAGCAGCTTATATCCGGGCTACGAGCAGTACTTC. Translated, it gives CASSLYPGYEQYF.

The CDR3 loop is CASSRDRETYGYTF. CDR3 sequence (DNA): TGTGCCAGCAGCCGGGACAGGGAAACTTATGGCTACACCTTC. V is TRBV6-5 and J is TRBJ1-2; TRBD1 aligns across 9 bases. The CDR3 contains 14 residues. Losses at the gene ends were 6 bases for V and 5 bases for J; bases not matched to a gene: 7. In germline, CDR1 is MNHEY, CDR2 SVGAGI.

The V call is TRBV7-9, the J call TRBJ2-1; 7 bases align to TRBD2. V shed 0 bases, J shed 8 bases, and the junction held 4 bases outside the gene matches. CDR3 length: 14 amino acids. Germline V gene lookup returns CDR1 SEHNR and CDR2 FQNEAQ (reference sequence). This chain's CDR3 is CASSLAGGRDEQFF. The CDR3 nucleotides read TGTGCCAGCAGCTTAGCGGGAGGGCGGGATGAGCAGTTCTTC.

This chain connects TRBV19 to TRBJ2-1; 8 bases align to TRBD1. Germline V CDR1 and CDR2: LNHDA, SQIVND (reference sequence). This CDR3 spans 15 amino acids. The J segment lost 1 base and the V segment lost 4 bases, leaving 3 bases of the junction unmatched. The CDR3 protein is CASSSRDRSYNEQFF. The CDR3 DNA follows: TGTGCCAGTAGTAGTAGGGACAGGTCCTACAATGAGCAGTTCTTC.

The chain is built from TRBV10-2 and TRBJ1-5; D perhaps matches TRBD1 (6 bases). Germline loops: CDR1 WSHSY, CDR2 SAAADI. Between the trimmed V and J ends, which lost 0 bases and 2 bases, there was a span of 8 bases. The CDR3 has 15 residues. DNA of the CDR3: TGCGCCAGCAGTGAGTCGGGGGCCCGCAATCAGCCCCAGCATTTT. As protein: CASSESGARNQPQHF.

The CDR3: CASSYTGNTEAFF. CDR3 nucleotide sequence: TGTGCCAGCAGTTATACCGGGAACACTGAAGCTTTCTTT. V gene TRBV6-5 combines with J gene TRBJ1-1; unclear D gene. CDR1 and CDR2 (germline): MNHEY, SVGAGI. The CDR3 runs to 13 residues. Trimming left V 3 bases short and J 1 base short, with 6 bases between.

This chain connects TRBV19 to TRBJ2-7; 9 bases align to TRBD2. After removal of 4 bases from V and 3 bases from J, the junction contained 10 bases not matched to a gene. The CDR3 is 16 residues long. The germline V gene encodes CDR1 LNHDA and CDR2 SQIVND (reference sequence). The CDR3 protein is CASSTPGVAGVYEQYF. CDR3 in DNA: TGTGCCAGTAGTACCCCGGGAGTAGCGGGAGTCTACGAGCAGTACTTC.

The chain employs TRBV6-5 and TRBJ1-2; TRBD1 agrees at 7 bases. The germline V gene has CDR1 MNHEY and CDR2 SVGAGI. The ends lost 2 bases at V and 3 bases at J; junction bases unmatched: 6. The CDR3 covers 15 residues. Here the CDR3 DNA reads TGTGCCAGCAGTTACCACAGGGACAGAGACTATGGCTACACCTTC. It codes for CASSYHRDRDYGYTF.

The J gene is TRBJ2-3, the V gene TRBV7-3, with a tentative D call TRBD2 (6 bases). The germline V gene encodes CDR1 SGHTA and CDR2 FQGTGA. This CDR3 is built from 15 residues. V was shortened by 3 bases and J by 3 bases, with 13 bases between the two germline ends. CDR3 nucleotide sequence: TGTGCCAGCAGCTTGGGAATGGGGGGAACAGATACGCAGTATTTT. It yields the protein CASSLGMGGTDTQYF.

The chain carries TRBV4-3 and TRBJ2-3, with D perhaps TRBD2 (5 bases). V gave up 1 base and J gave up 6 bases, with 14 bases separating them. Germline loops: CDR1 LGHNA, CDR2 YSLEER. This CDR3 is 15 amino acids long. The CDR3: CASSQGSAGGDTQYF. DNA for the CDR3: TGCGCCAGCAGCCAAGGTAGTGCGGGTGGGGATACGCAGTATTTT.

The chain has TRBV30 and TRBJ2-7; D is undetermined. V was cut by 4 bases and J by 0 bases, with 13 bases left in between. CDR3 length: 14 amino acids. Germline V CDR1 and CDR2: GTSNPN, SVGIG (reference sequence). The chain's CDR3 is CAWKIDTSSYEQYF. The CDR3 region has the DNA TGTGCCTGGAAAATCGACACGAGCTCCTACGAGCAGTACTTC.

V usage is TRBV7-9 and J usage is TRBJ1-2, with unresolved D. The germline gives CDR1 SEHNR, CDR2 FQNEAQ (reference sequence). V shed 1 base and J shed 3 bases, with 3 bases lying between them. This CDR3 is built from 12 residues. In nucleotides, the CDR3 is TGTGCCAGCAGCTTAGTAGACTATGGCTACACCTTC. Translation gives CASSLVDYGYTF.

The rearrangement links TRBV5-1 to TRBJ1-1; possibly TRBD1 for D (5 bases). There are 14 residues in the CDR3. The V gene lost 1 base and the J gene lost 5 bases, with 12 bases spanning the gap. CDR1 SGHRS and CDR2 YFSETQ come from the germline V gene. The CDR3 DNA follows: TGCGCCAGCAGCTTGAGGGGAGGTGGGACTGAAGCTTTCTTT. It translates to CASSLRGGGTEAFF.

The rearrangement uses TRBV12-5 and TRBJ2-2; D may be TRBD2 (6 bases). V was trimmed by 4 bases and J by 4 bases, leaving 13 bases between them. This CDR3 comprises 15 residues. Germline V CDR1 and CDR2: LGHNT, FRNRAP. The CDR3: CASGSGGVFTGELFF. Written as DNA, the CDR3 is TGTGCTAGTGGTTCGGGCGGGGTGTTCACCGGGGAGCTGTTTTTT. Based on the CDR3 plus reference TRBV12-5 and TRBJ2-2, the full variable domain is DARVTQTPRHKVTEMGQEVTMRCQPILGHNTVFWYRQTMMQGLELLAYFRNRAPLDDSGMPKDRFSAEMPDATLATLKIQPSEPRDSAVYFCASGSGGVFTGELFFGEGSRLTVL.

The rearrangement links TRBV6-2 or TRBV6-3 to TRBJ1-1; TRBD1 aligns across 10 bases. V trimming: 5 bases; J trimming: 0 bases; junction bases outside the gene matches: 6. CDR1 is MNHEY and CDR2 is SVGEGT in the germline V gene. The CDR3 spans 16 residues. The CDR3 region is CASSHRTGGMNTEAFF. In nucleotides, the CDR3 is TGTGCCAGCAGTCACAGGACAGGGGGGATGAACACTGAAGCTTTCTTT.

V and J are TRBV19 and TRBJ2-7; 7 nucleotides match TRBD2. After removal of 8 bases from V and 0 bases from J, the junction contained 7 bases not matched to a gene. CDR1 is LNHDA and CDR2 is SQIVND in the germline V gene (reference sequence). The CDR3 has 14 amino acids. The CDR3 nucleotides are TGTGCCAGTGCGCGGGACTACAGCTCCTACGAGCAGTACTTC. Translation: CASARDYSSYEQYF.

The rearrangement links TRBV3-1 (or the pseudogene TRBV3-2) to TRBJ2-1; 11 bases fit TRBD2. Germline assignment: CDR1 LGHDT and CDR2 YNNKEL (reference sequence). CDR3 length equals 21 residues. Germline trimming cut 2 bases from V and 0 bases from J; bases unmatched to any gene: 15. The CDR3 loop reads CASSQPPLGSGGALSYNEQFF. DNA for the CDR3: TGTGCCAGCAGCCAACCCCCATTAGGTAGCGGGGGGGCCCTCTCCTACAATGAGCAGTTCTTC.

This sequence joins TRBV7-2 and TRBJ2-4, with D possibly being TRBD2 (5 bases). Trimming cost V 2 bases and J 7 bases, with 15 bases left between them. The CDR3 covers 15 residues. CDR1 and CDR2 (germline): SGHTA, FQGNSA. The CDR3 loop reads CASSLMGEGRNIQYF. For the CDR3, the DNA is TGTGCCAGCAGCTTAATGGGCGAGGGCCGCAACATTCAGTACTTC. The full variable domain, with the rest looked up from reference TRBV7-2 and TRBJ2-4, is GAGVSQSPSNKVTEKGKDVELRCDPISGHTALYWYRQSLGQGLEFLIYFQGNSAPDKSGLPSDRFSAERTGGSVSTLTIQRTQQEDSAVYLCASSLMGEGRNIQYFGAGTRLSVL.

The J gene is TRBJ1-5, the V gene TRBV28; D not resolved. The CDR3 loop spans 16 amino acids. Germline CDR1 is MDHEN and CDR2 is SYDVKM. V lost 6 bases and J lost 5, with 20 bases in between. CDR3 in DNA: TGTGCCAGCAGCCGTACCCCTGGGAGGGTCGATCAGCCCCAGCATTTT. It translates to CASSRTPGRVDQPQHF.